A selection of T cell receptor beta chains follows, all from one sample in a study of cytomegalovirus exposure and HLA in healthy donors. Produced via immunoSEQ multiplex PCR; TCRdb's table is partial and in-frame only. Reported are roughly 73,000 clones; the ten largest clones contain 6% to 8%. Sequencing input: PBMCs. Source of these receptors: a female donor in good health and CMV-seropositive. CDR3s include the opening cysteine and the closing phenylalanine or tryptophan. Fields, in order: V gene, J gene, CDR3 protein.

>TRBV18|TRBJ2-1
CASSPASGRYNEQFF
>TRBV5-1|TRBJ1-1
CASSFAGRNTEAFF
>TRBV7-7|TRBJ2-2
CASSPRHANTGELFF
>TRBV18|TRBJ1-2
CASSPGQGFNYGYTF
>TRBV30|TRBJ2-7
CAWRALGQGSYEQYF
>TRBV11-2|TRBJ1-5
CASSLDLGGNQPQHF
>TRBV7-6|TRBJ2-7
CASSSRESPSTYEQCF
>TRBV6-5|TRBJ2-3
CASRDRGPDTQYF
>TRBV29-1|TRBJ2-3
CSVKFPTPRSTDTQYF
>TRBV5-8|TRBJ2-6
CASSLATGAPGANVLTF
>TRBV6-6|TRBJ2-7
CASSRGWGEQYF
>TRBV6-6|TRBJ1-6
CASSYSSQGAGSPLHF
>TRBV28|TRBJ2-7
CASRTQLGEQYF
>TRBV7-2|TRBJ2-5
CASRPPSRQGEYF
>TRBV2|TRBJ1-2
CASSDNNYGYTF
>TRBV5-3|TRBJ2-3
CARSFANGVDTQYF
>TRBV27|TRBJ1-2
CASSPRTAKDGYTF
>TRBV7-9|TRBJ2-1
CASSLDAGDEQFF